This record concerns one T cell receptor (beta chain) sequence. The antigen remains unidentified. This entry comes from a study of vaccination and CD4 T cells after COVID-19. Whole-study context: Cells were stimulated with overlapping spike peptide pools from SARS-CoV-2, HCoV-NL63, HCoV-OC43 and HCoV-229E.

Oncomine TCR Beta short-read sequencing was applied to DNA from cultured CD4+ T cells. Using its own MiXCR run on the PCR reads, TCRdb lists one record per CDR3 protein. The sample yields roughly 8,900 distinct CDR3 sequences, 55% to 75% seen once. Study-level findings and limits: Researchers looked at relatively few convalescent patients and had no early post-infection timepoints. Median SARS-CoV-2-reactive clonotype numbers went from around 19 to 38; this increase was not significant.

Treatment meaning: roughly 10-day PBMC culture with coronavirus spike peptide pools or control peptides (ViraFEST assay). V lost 1 base, J lost 2 bases, and 9 bases lay in between. This CDR3 comprises 14 residues. The germline V gene encodes CDR1 SGHNT and CDR2 YENEEA. Material: CD4+ T cells from blood, cultured in vitro. The chain is built from TRBV11-3 and TRBJ2-7; tentatively, D is TRBD1 or TRBD2 (5 bases each). The receptor was isolated from a human donor who had recovered from COVID-19. CDR3 DNA sequence: TGTGCCAGCAGCTTAGCGGTGGGACCCTACGAGCAGTACTTC. It specifies CASSLAVGPYEQYF. The entire variable domain, with the rest obtained from reference TRBV11-3 and TRBJ2-7, is as follows: EAGVVQSPRYKIIEKKQPVAFWCNPISGHNTLYWYLQNLGQGPELLIRYENEEAVDDSQLPKDRFSAERLKGVDSTLKIQPAELGDSAVYLCASSLAVGPYEQYFGPGTRLTVT.